Sequencing of this T cell receptor (beta chain) was carried out in a study of T cell responses to AZD1222 COVID-19 vaccine. Only in-frame clones appear in the TCRdb table, and some are missing; sequencing was by immunoSEQ multiplex PCR. The sample has about 120,000 clones, 80% to 95% seen once; the top ten hold 4% to 5%. Germline V gene data show CDR1 as SGHTA and CDR2 as FQGNSA. With 0 bases removed from V and 5 bases from J, the gap between germline ends came to 7 bases. The CDR3 has 13 residues. This clonotype was sampled from an adult who received the MenACWY meningococcal vaccine as a control. The chain is built from TRBV7-2 and TRBJ2-5, with D maybe TRBD1 (5 bases). The sample was peripheral blood, taken 28 days after the second dose of the MenACWY control vaccine. The CDR3 nucleotides are TGTGCCAGCAGCTTAGCACAGGTGGAGACCCAGTACTTC. Translation: CASSLAQVETQYF.